The clone carrying this T cell receptor beta chain was recorded many times. Its antigen remains unidentified. This CDR3 has 13 residues. Trimming left V 8 bases short and J 0 bases short, with 10 bases between. CDR1 ENHRY and CDR2 SYGVKD come from the germline V gene. Indicated time point: newly diagnosed GD, antithyroid drugs for less than 3 months. The TCR library was prepared using RNA isolated from PBMCs. Construction of TCR beta libraries relied on iRepertoire HTBI primers and on Arm-PCR targeting CDR3 regions. TCRdb fed the multiplex PCR reads into MiXCR, producing one record per CDR3 protein. This sample has 520,000 or so distinct CDR3 sequences, with about 11% found just once. This sample is part of a study of regulatory T cells in long-lasting Graves disease. Whole-study results and caveats: Persistent disease was characterized by preferential usage of TRBV28, TRBJ1-2 and TRBJ2-5.

This sample also belongs to another study, concerning T cells in Graves' hyperthyroidism and ophthalmopathy.

V usage is TRBV10-3 and J usage is TRBJ1-1; D is unresolved. This sequence was found in a woman in her twenties or thirties with Graves disease. Sequencing used peripheral blood mononuclear cells (PBMCs), obtained at new diagnosis, from a patient treated with antithyroid drugs. This CDR3 reads CAIEGGMNTEAFF. Here the CDR3 DNA reads TGTGCCATCGAGGGCGGGATGAACACTGAAGCTTTCTTT.